This TCR beta chain was observed in a study of blood T cell repertoires in COVID-19. Participants were aged 18 to 89 years, lived in under 25 US areas, and enrolled virtually. Libraries were prepared by immunoSEQ multiplex PCR; TCRdb keeps only in-frame clonotypes and omits some of them. Here the sample spans around 78,000 clones, around 88% being singletons. Germline V gene data show CDR1 as SGDLS and CDR2 as YYNGEE. V lost 4 bases to trimming and J lost 1 base, with 10 bases between them. The CDR3 loop spans 14 amino acids. The sequence came from a woman in her 50s with acute COVID-19. The rearrangement uses TRBV9 and TRBJ2-3, with a weak D call TRBD1 (6 bases). What was sequenced was PBMCs or T cells enriched from blood (not recorded which). The CDR3, as DNA: TGTGCCAGCAGCTTGGACAGAGGCACAGATACGCAGTATTTT. It encodes CASSLDRGTDTQYF.